This T cell receptor (beta chain) is drawn from a study of shared clonotypes between healthy human individuals. TCRdb's table, derived via immunoSEQ multiplex PCR, lists solely in-frame clones and lacks some. The table includes roughly 2.5 million clones, approximately 92% detected once. This TCR came from a man aged 18 to 29 in good health. What was sequenced was naive CD4+ T cells sorted from blood. Subset: CD45RA+ positively selected.

The CDR3 loop reads CATRREDGYTF. The CDR3 DNA follows: TGTGCCACACGGCGGGAGGATGGCTACACCTTC. The chain has TRBV2 and TRBJ1-2; D unresolved. The length of the CDR3 is 11 residues. Trimming cost V 10 bases and J 6 bases, with 12 bases left between them. The germline V gene encodes CDR1 SNHLY and CDR2 FYNNEI.